This T cell receptor beta chain was captured by sequencing in a study of cytomegalovirus exposure and HLA in healthy donors. Study summary: Earlier, roughly 180 million T cells were analyzed, and over 95 million unique TCR beta sequences were found among them. General study findings and limits: Most sequenced TCRs were rare (though some public TCRs occurred in many donors).

To note about this clone: Its antigen is currently unknown.

The PCR was carried out with 60 Vbeta primers and 13 Jbeta primers. TCRdb's table, derived via immunoSEQ multiplex PCR, lists solely in-frame clones and lacks some. The table lists around 190,000 clones, around three quarters of them singletons, with approximately 2% in the top ten. The CDR3 is 13 residues long. Germline loops: CDR1 SEHNR, CDR2 FQNEAQ (reference sequence). V shed 4 bases and J 7 bases; nucleotides not matched to a gene: 2. The clonotype was recovered from a man under 40 in good health and CMV-seronegative. The sequencing input was PBMCs. The gene calls are TRBV7-9 and TRBJ1-4; the match to TRBD1 covers 8 bases. CDR3 region: CASSSDRAEKLFF. For the CDR3, the DNA is TGTGCCAGCAGCTCGGACAGGGCTGAAAAACTGTTTTTT.